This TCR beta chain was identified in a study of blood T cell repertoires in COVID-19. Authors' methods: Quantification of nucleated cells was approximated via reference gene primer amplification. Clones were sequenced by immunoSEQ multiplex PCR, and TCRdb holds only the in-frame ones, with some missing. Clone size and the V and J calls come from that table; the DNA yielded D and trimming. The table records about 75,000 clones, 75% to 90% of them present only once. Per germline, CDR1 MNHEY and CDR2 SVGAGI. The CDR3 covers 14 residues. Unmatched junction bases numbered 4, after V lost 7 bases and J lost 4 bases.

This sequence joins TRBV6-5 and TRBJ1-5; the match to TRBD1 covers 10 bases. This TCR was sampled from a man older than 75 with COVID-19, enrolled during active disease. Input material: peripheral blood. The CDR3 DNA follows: TGTGCCAGCATCCCGGACAGGGGGAATCAGCCCCAGCATTTT. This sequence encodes CASIPDRGNQPQHF.